This T cell receptor (beta chain) appears in the sequencing data of a study of CD8 T cells in ankylosing spondylitis. Libraries of TCR beta came from quantitative 5'-RACE with molecular barcodes. One entry per CDR3 protein, called by TCRdb with MiXCR from the 5' RACE reads. The table lists around 150,000 distinct CDR3 sequences, 7.3% of them singletons. Study-level points and caveats: Clones linked to disease, bearing a CD8+ phenotype, were relatively rare in peripheral blood. Made up of about eight highly homologous variants, a TCR beta motif appeared characteristic of ankylosing spondylitis blood.

This clonotype was seen repeatedly, ten times or more. Its cognate antigen is unknown. The CDR3 length is 13 residues. V lost 5 bases and J 4 bases, leaving 9 bases between the germline ends. Input material: blood, either unsorted or a sorted T cell fraction (not recorded which). The TCR originated in a female donor with ankylosing spondylitis or in good health (not recorded which). The chain combines TRBV12-3 or TRBV12-4 with TRBJ1-5; D might be TRBD1 (5 bases). This chain's CDR3 is CASSQGPNQPQHF. The CDR3 DNA follows: TGTGCCAGCAGTCAGGGACCAAATCAGCCCCAGCATTTT.